This record covers a single T cell receptor (beta chain). Its specificity is unknown. Germline and junction disagree at one end, which may indicate a read error. The sample belongs to a study of CD8+ T cells in alopecia areata. Turning to the study itself: Patients remained on tofacitinib for 6 to 18 months and then went 6 months without it. Whole-study results and caveats: Patients shared TCRs less clearly than mice did, possibly owing to HLA. There were many expanded lesional clones persisting in scalp and blood during tofacitinib.

The authors extracted RNA and reverse transcribed it into cDNA as the sequencing template. Profiled with immunoSEQ multiplex PCR; TCRdb holds only in-frame clones, not every one. The sample includes fewer than 250,000 clones, about two fifths of them seen just once. Germline V gives CDR1 SGHVS, CDR2 FQNEAQ. The CDR3 is made up of 16 amino acids. Treatment in this sample: oral pan-JAK inhibitor, 5-10 mg twice daily. Isolation of CD4+ and CD8+ T cells from PBMCs was achieved by sorting. The V call is TRBV7-8, the J call TRBJ1-2, with a tentative D call TRBD1 (5 bases). The source is a human donor with alopecia areata. The starting material was CD4+ T cells sorted from blood, obtained at week 34, from a patient treated with tofacitinib. The CDR3 DNA sequence: TGTGCCAGCAGCCTAGCGTCAGGCAGGGTTATCTATGGCTACACCTTC. It specifies CASSLASGRVIYGYTF.